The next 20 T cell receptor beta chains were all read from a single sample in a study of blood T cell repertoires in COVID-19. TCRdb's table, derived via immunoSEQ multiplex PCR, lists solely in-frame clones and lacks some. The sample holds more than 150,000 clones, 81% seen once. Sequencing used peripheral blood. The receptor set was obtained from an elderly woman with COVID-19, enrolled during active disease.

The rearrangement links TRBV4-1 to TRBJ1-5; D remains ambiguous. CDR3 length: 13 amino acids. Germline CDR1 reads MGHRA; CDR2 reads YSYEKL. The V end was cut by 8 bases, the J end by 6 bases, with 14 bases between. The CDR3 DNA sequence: TGCGCCAGCTCAACGACTCGGGGTCAGCCCCAGCATTTT. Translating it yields CASSTTRGQPQHF.

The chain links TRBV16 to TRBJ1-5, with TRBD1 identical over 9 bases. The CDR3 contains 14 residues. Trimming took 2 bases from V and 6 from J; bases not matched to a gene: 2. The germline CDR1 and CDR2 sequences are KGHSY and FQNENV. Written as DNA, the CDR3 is TGTGCCAGCAGCCAAGACAGGGGGTTTCAGCCCCAGCATTTT. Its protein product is CASSQDRGFQPQHF.

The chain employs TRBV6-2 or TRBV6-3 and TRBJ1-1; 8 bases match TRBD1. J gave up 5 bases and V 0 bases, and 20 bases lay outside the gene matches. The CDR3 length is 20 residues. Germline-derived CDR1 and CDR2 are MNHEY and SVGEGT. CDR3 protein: CASSYSPLDRGRFRRTEAFF. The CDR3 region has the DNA TGTGCCAGCAGTTACTCTCCCCTCGACAGGGGTAGATTCCGAAGGACTGAAGCTTTCTTT.

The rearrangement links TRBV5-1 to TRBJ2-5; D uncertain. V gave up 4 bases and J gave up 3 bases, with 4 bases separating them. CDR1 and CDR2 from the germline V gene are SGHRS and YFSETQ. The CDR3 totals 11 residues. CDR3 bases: TGCGCCAGCAGCCTAGAAGAGACCCAGTACTTC. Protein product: CASSLEETQYF. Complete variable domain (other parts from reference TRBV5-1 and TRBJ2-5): KAGVTQTPRYLIKTRGQQVTLSCSPISGHRSVSWYQQTPGQGLQFLFEYFSETQRNKGNFPGRFSGRQFSNSRSEMNVSTLELGDSALYLCASSLEETQYFGPGTRLLVL.

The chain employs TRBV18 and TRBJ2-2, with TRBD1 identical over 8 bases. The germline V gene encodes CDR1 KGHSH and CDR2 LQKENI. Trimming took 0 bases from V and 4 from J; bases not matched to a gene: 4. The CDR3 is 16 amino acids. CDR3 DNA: TGTGCCAGCTCACCACCCGGACAGGGTAGCACCGGGGAGCTGTTTTTT. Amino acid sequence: CASSPPGQGSTGELFF.

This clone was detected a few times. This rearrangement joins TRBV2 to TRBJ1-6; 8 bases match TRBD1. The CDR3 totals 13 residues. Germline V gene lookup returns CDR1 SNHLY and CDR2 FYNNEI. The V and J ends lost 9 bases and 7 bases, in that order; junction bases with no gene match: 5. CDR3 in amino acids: CASRQGLNSPLHF. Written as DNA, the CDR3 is TGTGCCAGTCGACAGGGGTTGAATTCACCCCTCCACTTT.

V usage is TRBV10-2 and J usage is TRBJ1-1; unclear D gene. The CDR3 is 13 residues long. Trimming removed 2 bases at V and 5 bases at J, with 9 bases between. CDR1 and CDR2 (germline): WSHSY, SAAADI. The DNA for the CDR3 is TGCGCCAGCAGTGAGGTTCTTTTTACTGAAGCTTTCTTT. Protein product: CASSEVLFTEAFF.

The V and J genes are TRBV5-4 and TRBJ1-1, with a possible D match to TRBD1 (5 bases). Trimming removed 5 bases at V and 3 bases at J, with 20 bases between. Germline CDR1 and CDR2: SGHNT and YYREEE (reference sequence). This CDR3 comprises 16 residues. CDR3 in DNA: TGTGCCAGCAGTCAGCTTGTAGGGGCGGGGGACACTGAAGCTTTCTTT. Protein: CASSQLVGAGDTEAFF.

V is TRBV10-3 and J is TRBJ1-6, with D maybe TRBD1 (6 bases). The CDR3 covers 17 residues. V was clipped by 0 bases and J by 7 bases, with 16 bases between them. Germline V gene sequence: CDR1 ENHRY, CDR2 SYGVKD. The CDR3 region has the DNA TGTGCCATCAGTGAGTCGATCCCAGGGGTAGGGAATTCACCCCTCCACTTT. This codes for CAISESIPGVGNSPLHF.

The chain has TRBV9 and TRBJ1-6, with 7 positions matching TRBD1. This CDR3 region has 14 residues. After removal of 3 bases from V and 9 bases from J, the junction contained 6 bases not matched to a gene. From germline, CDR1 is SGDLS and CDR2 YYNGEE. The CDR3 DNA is TGTGCCAGCAGCGCAGGGGGATATGGTTCACCCCTCCACTTT. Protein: CASSAGGYGSPLHF.

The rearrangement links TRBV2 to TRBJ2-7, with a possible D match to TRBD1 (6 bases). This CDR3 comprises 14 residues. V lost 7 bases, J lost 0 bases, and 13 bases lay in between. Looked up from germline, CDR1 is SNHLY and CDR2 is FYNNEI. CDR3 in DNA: TGTGCCAGCATATTAGAAGGGGGCTCCTACGAGCAGTACTTC. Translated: CASILEGGSYEQYF.

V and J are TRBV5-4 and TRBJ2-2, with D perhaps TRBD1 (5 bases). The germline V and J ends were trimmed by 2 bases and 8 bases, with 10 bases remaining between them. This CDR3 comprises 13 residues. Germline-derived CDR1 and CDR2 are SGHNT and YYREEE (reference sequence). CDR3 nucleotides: TGTGCCAGCAGCTTCCTGGGGCAGGGGGAGCTGTTTTTT. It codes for CASSFLGQGELFF.

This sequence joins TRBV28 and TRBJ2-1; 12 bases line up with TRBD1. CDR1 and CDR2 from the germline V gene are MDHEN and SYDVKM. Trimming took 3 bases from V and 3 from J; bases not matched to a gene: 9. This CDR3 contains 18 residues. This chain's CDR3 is CASSLGLRDRGLYNEQFF. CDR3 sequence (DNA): TGTGCCAGCAGTTTGGGCCTCCGGGACAGGGGGCTCTACAATGAGCAGTTCTTC.

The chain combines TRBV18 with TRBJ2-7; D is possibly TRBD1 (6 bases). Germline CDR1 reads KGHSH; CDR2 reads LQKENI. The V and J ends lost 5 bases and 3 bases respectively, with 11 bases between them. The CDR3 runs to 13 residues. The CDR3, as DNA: TGTGCCAGCTCATCCTACAGGGACTACGAGCAGTACTTC. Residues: CASSSYRDYEQYF.

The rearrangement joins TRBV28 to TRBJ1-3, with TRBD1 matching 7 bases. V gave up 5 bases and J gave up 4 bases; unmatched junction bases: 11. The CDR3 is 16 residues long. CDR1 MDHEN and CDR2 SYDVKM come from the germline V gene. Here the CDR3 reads CASSLRTGSRGNTIYF. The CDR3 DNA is TGTGCCAGCAGTCTTAGGACAGGCAGTAGGGGAAACACCATATATTTT.

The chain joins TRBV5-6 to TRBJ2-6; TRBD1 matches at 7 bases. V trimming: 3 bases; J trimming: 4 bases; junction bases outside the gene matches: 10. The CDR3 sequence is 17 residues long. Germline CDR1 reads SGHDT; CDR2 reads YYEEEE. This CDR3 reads CASSSLNNRGGANVLTF. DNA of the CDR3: TGTGCCAGCAGCTCACTTAACAACAGGGGCGGGGCCAACGTCCTGACTTTC.

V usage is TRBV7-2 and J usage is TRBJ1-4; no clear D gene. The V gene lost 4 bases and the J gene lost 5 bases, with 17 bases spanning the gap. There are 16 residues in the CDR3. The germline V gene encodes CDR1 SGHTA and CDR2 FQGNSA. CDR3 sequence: CASSSQTPQPNEKLFF. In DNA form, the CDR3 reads TGTGCCAGCAGCTCCCAGACTCCCCAACCGAATGAAAAACTGTTTTTT.

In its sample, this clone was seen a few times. CDR3: CASSPEPGQVNTEAFF. The CDR3 DNA sequence: TGTGCCAGCAGCCCAGAGCCGGGACAGGTGAACACTGAAGCTTTCTTT. V is TRBV9 and J is TRBJ1-1; 8 nucleotides agree with TRBD1. CDR1 SGDLS and CDR2 YYNGEE come from the germline V gene. J gave up 0 bases and V 4 bases, and 8 bases lay outside the gene matches. This CDR3 has 16 amino acids.

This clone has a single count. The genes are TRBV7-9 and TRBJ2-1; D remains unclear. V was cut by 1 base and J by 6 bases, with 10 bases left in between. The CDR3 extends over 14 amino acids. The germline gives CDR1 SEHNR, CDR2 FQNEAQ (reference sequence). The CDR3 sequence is CASSLESFRNEQFF. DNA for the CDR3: TGTGCCAGCAGCTTAGAATCTTTTCGCAATGAGCAGTTCTTC.

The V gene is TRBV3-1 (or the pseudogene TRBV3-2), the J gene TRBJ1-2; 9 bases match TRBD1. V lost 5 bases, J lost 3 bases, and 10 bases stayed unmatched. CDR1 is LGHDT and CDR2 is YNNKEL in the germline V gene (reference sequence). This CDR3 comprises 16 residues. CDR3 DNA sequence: TGTGCCAGCAGCTCTTCTTACAGGGGGCGCGACTATGGCTACACCTTC. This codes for CASSSSYRGRDYGYTF.